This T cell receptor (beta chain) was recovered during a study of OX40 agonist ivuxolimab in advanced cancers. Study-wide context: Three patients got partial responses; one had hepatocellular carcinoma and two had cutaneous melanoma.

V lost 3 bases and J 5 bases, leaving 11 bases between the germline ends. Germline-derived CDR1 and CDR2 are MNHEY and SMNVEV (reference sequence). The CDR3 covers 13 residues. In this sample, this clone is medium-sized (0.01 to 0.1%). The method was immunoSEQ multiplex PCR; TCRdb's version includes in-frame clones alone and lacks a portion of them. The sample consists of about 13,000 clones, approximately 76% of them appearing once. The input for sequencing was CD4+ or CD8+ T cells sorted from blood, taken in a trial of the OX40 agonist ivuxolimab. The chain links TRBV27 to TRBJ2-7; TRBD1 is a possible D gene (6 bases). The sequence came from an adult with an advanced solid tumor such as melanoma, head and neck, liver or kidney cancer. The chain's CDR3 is CASSFHREHEQYF. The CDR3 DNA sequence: TGTGCCAGCAGTTTTCACAGGGAGCACGAGCAGTACTTC.